One sample yielded the 3 T cell receptor beta chains listed below, sequenced in a study of T cells after yellow fever vaccination. MiXCR, run by TCRdb on the 5' RACE reads, gives a single entry per CDR3 protein. Among hundreds of thousands of distinct CDR3 sequences listed, around 12% were seen once. The sequenced sample was PBMCs, obtained on the day of the yellow fever booster vaccination. The receptor set was obtained from a man younger than 45 who received the YFV17D yellow fever vaccine.

This clonotype came up many times. V usage is TRBV29-1 and J usage is TRBJ1-5; D remains ambiguous. CDR3 size: 12 residues. V was cut by 4 bases and J by 0 bases, with 4 bases left in between. Germline-derived CDR1 and CDR2 are SQVTM and ANQGSEA. CDR3 sequence (DNA): TGCAGCGTTGGGGATAGCAATCAGCCCCAGCATTTT. It translates to CSVGDSNQPQHF.

This clonotype was seen more than once but under ten times. The chain recombines TRBV6-5 with TRBJ2-1; TRBD2 agrees at 8 bases. CDR1 and CDR2 from the germline V gene are MNHEY and SVGAGI. This CDR3 region has 15 residues. V shed 2 bases, J shed 9 bases, and the junction held 9 bases outside the gene matches. In DNA, the CDR3 is TGTGCCAGCAGTTACGGGACCGGGAGGGCCGGTGAGCAGTTCTTC. It is translated as CASSYGTGRAGEQFF.

This clonotype was detected ten times or more. The chain couples TRBV5-5 to TRBJ2-1; perhaps TRBD1 as D (6 bases). Trimming left V 6 bases short and J 0 bases short, with 10 bases between. The CDR3 covers 14 residues. The germline V gene has CDR1 SGHKS and CDR2 YYEKEE (reference sequence). The CDR3 DNA reads as TGTGCCAGCAATAGGGGGATCTCCTACAATGAGCAGTTCTTC. Translation: CASNRGISYNEQFF.